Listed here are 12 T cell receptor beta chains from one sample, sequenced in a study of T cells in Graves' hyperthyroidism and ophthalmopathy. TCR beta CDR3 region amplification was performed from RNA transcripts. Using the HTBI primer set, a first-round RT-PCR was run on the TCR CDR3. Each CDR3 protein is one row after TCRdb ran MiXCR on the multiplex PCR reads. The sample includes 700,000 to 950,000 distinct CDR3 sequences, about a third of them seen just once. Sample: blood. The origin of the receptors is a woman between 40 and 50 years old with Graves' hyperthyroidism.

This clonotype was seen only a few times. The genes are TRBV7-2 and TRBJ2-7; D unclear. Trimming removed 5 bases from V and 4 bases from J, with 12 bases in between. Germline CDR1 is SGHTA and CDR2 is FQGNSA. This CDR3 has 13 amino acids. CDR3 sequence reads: CASSPLDRYEQYF. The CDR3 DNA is TGTGCCAGCAGCCCCCTAGATAGATACGAGCAGTACTTC.

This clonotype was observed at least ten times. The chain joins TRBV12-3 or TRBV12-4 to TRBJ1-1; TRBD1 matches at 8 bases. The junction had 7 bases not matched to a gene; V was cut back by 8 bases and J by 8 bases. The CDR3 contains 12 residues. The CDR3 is CASSDRVYEAFF. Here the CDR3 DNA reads TGTGCCAGCTCGGACAGGGTGTACGAAGCTTTCTTT.

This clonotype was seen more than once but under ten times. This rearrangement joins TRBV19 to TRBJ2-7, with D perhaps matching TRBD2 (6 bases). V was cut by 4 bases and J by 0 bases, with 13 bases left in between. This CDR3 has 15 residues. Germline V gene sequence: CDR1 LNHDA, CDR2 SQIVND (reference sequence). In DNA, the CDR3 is TGTGCCAGTAGTACCCTCGGGGGAAGCTCCTACGAGCAGTACTTC. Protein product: CASSTLGGSSYEQYF.

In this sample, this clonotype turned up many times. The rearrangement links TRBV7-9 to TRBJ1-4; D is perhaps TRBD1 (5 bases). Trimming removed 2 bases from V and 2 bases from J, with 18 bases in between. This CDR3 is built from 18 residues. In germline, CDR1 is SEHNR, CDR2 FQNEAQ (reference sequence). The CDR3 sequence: CASSLSRARDATNEKLFF. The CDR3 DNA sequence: TGTGCCAGCAGCTTATCTCGTGCGAGGGACGCTACTAATGAAAAACTGTTTTTT.

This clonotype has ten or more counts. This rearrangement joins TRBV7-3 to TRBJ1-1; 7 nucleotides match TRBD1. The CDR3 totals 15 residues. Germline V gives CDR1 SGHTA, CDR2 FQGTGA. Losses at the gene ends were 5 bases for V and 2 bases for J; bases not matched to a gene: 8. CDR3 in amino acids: CASSPRGGGNTEAFF. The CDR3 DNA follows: TGTGCCAGCAGCCCCAGGGGAGGGGGCAACACTGAAGCTTTCTTT.

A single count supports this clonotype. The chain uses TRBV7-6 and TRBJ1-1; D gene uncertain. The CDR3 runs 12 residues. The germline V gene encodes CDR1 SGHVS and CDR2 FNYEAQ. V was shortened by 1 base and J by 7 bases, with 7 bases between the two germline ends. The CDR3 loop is CASSLVTIEAFF. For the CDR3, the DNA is TGTGCCAGCAGCTTAGTAACTATTGAAGCTTTCTTT.

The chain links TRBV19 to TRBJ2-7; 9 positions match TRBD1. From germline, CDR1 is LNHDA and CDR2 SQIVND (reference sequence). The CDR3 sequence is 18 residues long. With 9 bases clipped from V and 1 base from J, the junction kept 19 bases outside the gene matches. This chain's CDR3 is CASSLGLFPGQGSYEQYF. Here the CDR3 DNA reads TGTGCCAGCAGTTTAGGCCTCTTCCCGGGACAGGGATCCTACGAGCAGTACTTC.

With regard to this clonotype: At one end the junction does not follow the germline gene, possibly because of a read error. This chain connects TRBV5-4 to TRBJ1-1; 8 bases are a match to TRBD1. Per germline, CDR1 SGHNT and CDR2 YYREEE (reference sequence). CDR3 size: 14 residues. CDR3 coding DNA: TGTGCCAGCAGCTTTACAGGGGGGGGCACTGAAGCTTCCTTT. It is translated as CASSFTGGGTEASF. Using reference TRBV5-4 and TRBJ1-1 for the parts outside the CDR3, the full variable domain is ETGVTQSPTHLIKTRGQQVTLRCSSQSGHNTVSWYQQALGQGPQFIFQYYREEENGRGNFPPRFSGLQFPNYSSELNVNALELDDSALYLCASSFTGGGTEASFGQGTRLTVV.

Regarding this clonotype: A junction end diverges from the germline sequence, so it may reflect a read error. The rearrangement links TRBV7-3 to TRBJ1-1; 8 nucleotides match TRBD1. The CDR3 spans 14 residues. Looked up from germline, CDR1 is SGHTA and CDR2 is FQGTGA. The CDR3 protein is CASSSRQGNTEASF. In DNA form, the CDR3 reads TGTGCCAGCAGCTCCCGACAGGGGAACACTGAAGCTTCCTTT. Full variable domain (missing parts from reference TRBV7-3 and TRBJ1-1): GAGVSQTPSNKVTEKGKYVELRCDPISGHTALYWYRQSLGQGPEFLIYFQGTGAADDSGLPNDRFFAVRPEGSVSTLKIQRTERGDSAVYLCASSSRQGNTEASFGQGTRLTVV.

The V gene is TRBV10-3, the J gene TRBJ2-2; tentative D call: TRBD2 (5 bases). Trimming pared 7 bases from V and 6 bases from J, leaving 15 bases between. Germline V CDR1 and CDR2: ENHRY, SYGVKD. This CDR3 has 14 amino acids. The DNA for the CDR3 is TGTGCCATCACCCCCACCGGGCGGGCCGGGGAGCTGTTTTTT. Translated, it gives CAITPTGRAGELFF.

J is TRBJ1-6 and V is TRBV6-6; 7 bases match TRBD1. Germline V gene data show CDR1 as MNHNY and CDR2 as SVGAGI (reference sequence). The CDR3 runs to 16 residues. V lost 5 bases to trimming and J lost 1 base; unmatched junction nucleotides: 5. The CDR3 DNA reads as TGTGCCAGCAGTGAAACAGGGGTGTCCTATAATTCACCCCTCCACTTT. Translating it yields CASSETGVSYNSPLHF.

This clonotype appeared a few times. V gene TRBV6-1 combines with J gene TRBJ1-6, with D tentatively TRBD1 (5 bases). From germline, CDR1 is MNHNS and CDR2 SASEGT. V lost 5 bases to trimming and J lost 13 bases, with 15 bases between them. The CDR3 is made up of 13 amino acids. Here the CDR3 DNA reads TGTGCCAGCAGTCGATTACAGGTTCAGCCCCTCCACTTT. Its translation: CASSRLQVQPLHF.